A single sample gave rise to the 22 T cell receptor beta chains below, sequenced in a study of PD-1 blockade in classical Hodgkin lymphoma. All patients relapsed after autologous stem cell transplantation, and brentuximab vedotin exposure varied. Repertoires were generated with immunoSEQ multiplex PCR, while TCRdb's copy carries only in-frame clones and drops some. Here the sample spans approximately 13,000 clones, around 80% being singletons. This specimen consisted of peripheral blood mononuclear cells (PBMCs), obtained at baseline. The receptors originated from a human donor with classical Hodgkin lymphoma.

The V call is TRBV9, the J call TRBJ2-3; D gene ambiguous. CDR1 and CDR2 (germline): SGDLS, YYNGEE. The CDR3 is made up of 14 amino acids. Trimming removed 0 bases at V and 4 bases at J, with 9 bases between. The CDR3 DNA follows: TGTGCCAGCAGCGTAGCTACGCAGGCAGATACGCAGTATTTT. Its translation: CASSVATQADTQYF.

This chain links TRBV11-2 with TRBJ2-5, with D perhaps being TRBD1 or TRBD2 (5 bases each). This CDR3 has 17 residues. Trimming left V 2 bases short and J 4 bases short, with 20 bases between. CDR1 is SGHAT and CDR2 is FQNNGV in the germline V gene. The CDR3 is CASSLNGAAGTRETQYF. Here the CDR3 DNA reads TGTGCCAGCAGCTTAAATGGGGCGGCCGGTACTAGAGAGACCCAGTACTTC.

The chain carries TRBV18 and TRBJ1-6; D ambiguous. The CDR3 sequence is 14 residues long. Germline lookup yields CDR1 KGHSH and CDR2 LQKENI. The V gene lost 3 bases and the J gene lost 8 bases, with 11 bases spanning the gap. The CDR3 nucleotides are TGTGCCAGCTCACCCCAGTTGACACATTCACCCCTCCACTTT. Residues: CASSPQLTHSPLHF.

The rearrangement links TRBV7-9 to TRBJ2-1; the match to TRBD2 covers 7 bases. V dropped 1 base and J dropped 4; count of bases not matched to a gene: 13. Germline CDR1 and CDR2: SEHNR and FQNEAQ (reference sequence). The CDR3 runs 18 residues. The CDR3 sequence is CASSLVWSGLSTYNEQFF. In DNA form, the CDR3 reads TGTGCCAGCAGCTTAGTCTGGTCGGGACTAAGTACATACAATGAGCAGTTCTTC.

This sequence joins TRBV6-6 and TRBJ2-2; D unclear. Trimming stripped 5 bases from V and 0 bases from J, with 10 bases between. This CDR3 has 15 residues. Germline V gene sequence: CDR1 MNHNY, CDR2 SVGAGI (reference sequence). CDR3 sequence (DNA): TGTGCCAGCAGTCCACTGGAAGCGAACACCGGGGAGCTGTTTTTT. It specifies CASSPLEANTGELFF.

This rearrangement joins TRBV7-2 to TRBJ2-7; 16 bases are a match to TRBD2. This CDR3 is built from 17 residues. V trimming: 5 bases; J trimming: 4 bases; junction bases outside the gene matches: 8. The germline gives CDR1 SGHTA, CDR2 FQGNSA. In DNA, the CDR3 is TGTGCCAGCAGCCCACCGGGACTAGCGGGGGGGCTATACGAGCAGTACTTC. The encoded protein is CASSPPGLAGGLYEQYF.

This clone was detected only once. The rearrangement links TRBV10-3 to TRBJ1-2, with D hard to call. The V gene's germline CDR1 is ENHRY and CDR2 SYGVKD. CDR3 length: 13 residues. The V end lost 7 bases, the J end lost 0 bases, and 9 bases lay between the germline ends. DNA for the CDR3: TGTGCCATCACTCCGGGAACTAACTATGGCTACACCTTC. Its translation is CAITPGTNYGYTF.

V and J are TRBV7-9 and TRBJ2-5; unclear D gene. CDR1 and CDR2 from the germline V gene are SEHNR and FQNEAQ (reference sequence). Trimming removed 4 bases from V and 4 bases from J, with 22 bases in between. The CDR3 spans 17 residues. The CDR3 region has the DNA TGTGCCAGCAGCTGGCCCCCCGGGTGGGGTTTGTCAGAGACCCAGTACTTC. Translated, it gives CASSWPPGWGLSETQYF.

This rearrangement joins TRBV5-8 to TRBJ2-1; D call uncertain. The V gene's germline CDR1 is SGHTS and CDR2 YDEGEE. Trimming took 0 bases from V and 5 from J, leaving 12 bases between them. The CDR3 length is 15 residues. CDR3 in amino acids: CASSLGILLHNEQFF. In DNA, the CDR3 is TGTGCCAGCAGCTTGGGTATCTTACTCCACAATGAGCAGTTCTTC.

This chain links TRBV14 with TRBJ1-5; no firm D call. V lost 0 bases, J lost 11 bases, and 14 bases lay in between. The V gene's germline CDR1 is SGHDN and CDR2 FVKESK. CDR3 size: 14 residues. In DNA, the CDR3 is TGTGCCAGCAGCCAAGATGGGCTAAAGTGGTCCCAGCATTTT. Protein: CASSQDGLKWSQHF.

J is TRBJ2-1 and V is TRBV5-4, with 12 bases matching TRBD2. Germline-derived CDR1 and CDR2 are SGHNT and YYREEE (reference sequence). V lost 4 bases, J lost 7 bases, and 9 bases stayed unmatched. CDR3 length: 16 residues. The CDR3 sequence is CASSPTLAGGLNEQFF. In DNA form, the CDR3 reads TGTGCCAGCAGCCCTACCCTAGCGGGGGGGCTAAATGAGCAGTTCTTC.

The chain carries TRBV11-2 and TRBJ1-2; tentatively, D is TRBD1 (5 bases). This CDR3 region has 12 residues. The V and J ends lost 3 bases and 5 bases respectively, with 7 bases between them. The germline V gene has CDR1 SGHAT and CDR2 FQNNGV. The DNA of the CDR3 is TGTGCCAGCAGCTTGGGGGGATATGGCTACACCTTC. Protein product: CASSLGGYGYTF.

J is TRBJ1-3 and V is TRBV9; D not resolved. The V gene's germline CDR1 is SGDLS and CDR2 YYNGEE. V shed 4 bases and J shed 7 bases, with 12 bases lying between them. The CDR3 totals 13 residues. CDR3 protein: CASSSRQGNTIYF. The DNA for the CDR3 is TGTGCCAGCAGCTCCCGTCAAGGGAACACCATATATTTT.

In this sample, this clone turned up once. CDR3 loop: CASSLPLGQGRKDTQYF. In DNA form, the CDR3 reads TGTGCCAGCAGTCTCCCTTTGGGTCAGGGCAGGAAAGATACGCAGTATTTT. The chain carries TRBV7-2 and TRBJ2-3, with a possible D match to TRBD1 (5 bases). V lost 6 bases and J 5 bases, leaving 24 bases between the germline ends. The CDR3 extends over 17 amino acids. In germline, CDR1 is SGHTA, CDR2 FQGNSA.

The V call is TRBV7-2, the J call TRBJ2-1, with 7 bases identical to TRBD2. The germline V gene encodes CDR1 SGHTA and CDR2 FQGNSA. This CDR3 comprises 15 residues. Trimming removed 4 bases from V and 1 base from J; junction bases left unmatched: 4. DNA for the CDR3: TGTGCCAGCAGCTCGCGGACTAGTTCCTACAATGAGCAGTTCTTC. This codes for CASSSRTSSYNEQFF.

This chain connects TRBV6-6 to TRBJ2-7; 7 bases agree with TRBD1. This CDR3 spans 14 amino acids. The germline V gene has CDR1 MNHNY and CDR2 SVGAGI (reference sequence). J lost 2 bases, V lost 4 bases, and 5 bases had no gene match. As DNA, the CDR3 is TGTGCCAGCAGTTTGACAGGGCCAACCTACGAGCAGTACTTC. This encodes CASSLTGPTYEQYF.

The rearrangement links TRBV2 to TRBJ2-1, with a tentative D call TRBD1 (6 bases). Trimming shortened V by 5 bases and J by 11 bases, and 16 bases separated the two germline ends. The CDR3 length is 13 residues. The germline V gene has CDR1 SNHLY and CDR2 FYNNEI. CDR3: CASSSDRTGKQFF. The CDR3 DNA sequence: TGTGCCAGCAGTTCCGACAGGACGGGCAAGCAGTTCTTC.

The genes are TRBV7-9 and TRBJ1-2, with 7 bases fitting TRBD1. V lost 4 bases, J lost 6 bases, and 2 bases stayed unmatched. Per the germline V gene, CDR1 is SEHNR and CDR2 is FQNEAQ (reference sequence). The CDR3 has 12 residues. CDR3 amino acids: CASSWTGDGYTF. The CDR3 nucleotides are TGTGCCAGCAGCTGGACAGGAGATGGCTACACCTTC.

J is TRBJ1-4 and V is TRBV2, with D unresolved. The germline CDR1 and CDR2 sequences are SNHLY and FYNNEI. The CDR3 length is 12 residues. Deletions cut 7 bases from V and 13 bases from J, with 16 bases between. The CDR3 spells CASNGLGPLLFF. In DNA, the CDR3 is TGTGCCAGCAATGGACTAGGTCCGCTACTGTTTTTT.

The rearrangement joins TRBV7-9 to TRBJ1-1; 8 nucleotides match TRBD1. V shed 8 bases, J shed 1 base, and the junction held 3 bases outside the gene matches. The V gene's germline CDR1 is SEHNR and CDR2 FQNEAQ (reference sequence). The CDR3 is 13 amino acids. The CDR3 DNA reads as TGTGCCAGCCATGACAGGGGGAACACTGAAGCTTTCTTT. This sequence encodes CASHDRGNTEAFF.

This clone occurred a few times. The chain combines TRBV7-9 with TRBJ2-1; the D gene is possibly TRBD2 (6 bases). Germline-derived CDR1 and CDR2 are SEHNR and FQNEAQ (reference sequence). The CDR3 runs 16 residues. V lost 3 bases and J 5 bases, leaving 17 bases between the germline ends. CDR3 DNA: TGTGCCAGCAGCTTTCGGACCTCGGAGGGACACAATGAGCAGTTCTTC. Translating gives CASSFRTSEGHNEQFF.

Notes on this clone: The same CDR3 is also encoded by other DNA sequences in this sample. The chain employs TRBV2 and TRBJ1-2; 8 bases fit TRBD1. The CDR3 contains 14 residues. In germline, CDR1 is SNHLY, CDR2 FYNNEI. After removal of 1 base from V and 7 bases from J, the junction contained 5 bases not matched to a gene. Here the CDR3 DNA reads TGTGCCAGCAGTGAAGGACAGGGGATTATTGGCTACACCTTC. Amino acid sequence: CASSEGQGIIGYTF.